This TCR beta chain was observed in a study of cytomegalovirus exposure and HLA in healthy donors. Study outcomes and limitations: Many donors carried some public TCRs, although rarity characterized most TCR sequences.

PCR used 60 Vbeta primers and 13 Jbeta primers. In the original analysis: Counted up in a later analysis, unique TCR beta chains came to some 75 million, with some 9.9 million shared. This table comes from immunoSEQ multiplex PCR, and its TCRdb copy is limited to in-frame clones, with some not included. D and trimming were read from the DNA, whereas the V and J calls and clone size are those reported in that table. The sample consists of 160,000 or so clones, about four fifths of them appearing once. On this clone itself: Its antigen is still unknown.

Trimming removed 8 bases from V and 0 bases from J; junction bases left unmatched: 2. In germline, CDR1 is LNHNV, CDR2 YYDKDF (reference sequence). The CDR3 sequence is 13 residues long. The chain links TRBV15 to TRBJ1-1; the match to TRBD1 covers 8 bases. The source material was PBMCs. The receptor was isolated from a male donor in good health and CMV-seropositive. The CDR3 DNA reads as TGTGCCACCCGACAGGGGTTGAACACTGAAGCTTTCTTT. This translates into CATRQGLNTEAFF.